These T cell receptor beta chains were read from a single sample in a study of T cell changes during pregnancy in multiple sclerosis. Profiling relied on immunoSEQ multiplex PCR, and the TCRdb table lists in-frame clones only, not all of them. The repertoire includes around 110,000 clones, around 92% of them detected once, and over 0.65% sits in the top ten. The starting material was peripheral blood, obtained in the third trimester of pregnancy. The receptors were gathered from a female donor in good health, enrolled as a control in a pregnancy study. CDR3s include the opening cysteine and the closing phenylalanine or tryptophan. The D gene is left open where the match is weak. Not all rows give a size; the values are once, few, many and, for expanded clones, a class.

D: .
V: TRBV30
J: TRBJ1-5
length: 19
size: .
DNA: TGTGCCTGGAGTGTACTGGACAGTCTCGCCTCGTATAGCAATCAGCCCCAGCATTTT
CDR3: CAWSVLDSLASYSNQPQHF

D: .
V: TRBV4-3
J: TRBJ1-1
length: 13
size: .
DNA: TGCGCCAGCAGCTCTGTCAGTGGCACTGAAGCTTTCTTT
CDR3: CASSSVSGTEAFF

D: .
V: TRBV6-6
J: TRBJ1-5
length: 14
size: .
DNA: TGTGCCAGCAGTTACCTTCAGGGTGGGCAGCCCCAGCATTTT
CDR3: CASSYLQGGQPQHF

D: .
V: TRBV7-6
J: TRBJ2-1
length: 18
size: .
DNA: TGTGCCAGCAGCTTAGCGGCCAGGGAATCCTACAGAGACAATGAGCAGTTCTTC
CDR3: CASSLAARESYRDNEQFF

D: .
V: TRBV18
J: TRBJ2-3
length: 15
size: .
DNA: TGTGCCAGCTCACCAAACGGGGTTAGCACAGATACGCAGTATTTT
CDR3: CASSPNGVSTDTQYF

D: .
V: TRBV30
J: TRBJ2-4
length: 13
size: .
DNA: TGTGCCTGGAGTGCAGGGTACAAAAACATTCAGTACTTC
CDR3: CAWSAGYKNIQYF

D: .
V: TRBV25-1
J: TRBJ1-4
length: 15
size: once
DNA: TGTGCCAGCAGTCTCACATCGTCTGGCGGTGAAAAACTGTTTTTT
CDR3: CASSLTSSGGEKLFF

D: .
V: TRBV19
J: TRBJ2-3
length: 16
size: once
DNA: TGTGCCAGTAGTTTTTGGTTGACAGGTGTACCAGATACGCAGTATTTT
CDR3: CASSFWLTGVPDTQYF

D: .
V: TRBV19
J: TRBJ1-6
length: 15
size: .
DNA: TGTGCCAGTAGTATTGGGACAATACAGAATTCACCCCTCCACTTT
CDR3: CASSIGTIQNSPLHF

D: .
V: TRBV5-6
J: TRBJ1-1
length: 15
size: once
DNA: TGTGCCAGCAGCTTGGGACAGATCATGAACACTGAAGCTTTCTTT
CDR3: CASSLGQIMNTEAFF

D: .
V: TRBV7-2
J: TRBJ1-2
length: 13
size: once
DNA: TGTGCCAGCAGCTCTCTACTCTACTATGGCTACACCTTC
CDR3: CASSSLLYYGYTF

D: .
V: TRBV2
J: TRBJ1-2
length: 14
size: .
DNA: TGTGCCAGCAGTCGACAGTTCCTCAACTATGGCTACACCTTC
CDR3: CASSRQFLNYGYTF

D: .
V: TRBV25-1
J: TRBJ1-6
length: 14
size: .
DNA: TGTGCCAGCAGTGAAAACCGGGTGGATTCACCCCTCCACTTT
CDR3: CASSENRVDSPLHF

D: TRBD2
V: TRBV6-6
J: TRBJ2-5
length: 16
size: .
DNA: TGTGCCAGCAATATTGGGAGCGGGGGGGCCATGGAGACCCAGTACTTC
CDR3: CASNIGSGGAMETQYF

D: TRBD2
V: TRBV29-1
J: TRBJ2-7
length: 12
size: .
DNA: TGCAGTGGGAGGGGCGGCTCCTACGAGCAGTACTTC
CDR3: CSGRGGSYEQYF

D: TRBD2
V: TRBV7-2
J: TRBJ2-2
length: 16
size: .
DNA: TGTGCCAGCAGCTTTCTAGCGGGGGGGAACACCGGGGAGCTGTTTTTT
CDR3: CASSFLAGGNTGELFF

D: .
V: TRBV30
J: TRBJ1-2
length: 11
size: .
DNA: TGTGCCTGGTCACAGGGTCATGGCTACACCTTC
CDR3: CAWSQGHGYTF

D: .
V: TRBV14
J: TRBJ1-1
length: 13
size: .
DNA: TGTGCCAGCAGCCCGCGTACGACTGGGGAAGCTTTCTTT
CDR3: CASSPRTTGEAFF

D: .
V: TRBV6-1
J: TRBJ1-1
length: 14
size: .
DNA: TGTGCCAGCAGTGAGAGCACCATCCGGGGTGAAGCTTTCTTT
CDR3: CASSESTIRGEAFF

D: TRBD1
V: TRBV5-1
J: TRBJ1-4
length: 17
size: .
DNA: TGCGCCAGCAGCCCGGGACAGCCAGTCGGTACTAATGAAAAACTGTTTTTT
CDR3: CASSPGQPVGTNEKLFF

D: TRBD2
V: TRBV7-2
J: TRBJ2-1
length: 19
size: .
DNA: TGTGCCAGCAGCTTAGAACTTGGGACTAGCGGGGGGCCTTACAATGAGCAGTTCTTC
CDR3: CASSLELGTSGGPYNEQFF

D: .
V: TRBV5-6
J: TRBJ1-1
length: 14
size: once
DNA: TGTGCCAGCAGCTCCCAGGGGTCCGCCACTGAAGCTTTCTTT
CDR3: CASSSQGSATEAFF

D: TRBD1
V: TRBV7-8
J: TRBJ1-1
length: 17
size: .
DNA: TGTGCCAGCAGCCCCCGGCGGACAGGGGGGGCCAACACTGAAGCTTTCTTT
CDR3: CASSPRRTGGANTEAFF

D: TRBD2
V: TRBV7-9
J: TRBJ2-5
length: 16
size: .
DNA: TGTGCCAGCAGCTTTGGCCCTAGCGGGGGGGAGGAGACCCAGTACTTC
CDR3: CASSFGPSGGEETQYF

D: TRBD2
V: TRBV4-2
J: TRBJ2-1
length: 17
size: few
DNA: TGTGCCAGCAGCCAGAGGACTAGCGGGAAAGCTTACAATGAGCAGTTCTTC
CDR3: CASSQRTSGKAYNEQFF

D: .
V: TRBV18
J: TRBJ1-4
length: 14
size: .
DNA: TGTGCCAGCTCACCAACGGGTGAAAGCGAAAAACTGTTTTTT
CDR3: CASSPTGESEKLFF

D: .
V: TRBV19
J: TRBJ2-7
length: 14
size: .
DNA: TGTGCCAGTAGTATAGGTTTCACAGCTTACGAGCAGTACTTC
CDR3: CASSIGFTAYEQYF

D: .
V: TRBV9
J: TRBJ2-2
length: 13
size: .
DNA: TGTGCCAGCAGCGTAGTTTATGCCGGGGAGCTGTTTTTT
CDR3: CASSVVYAGELFF

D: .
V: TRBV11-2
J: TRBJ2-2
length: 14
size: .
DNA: TGTGCCAGCAGCTTCTCGCGGTCCACCGGGGAGCTGTTTTTT
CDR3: CASSFSRSTGELFF

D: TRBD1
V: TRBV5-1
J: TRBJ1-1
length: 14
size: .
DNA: TGCGCCAGCAGCCCGGGCACAGGGGAAACTGAAGCTTTCTTT
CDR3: CASSPGTGETEAFF

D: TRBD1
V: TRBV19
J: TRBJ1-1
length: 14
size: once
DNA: TGTGCCACCGGGCCAAGGGACAGGAATACTGAAGCTTTCTTT
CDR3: CATGPRDRNTEAFF

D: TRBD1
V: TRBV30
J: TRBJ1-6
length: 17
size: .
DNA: TGTGCCTGGAGGGTAGGGACAGGGACGGCTAACAATTCACCCCTCCACTTT
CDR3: CAWRVGTGTANNSPLHF

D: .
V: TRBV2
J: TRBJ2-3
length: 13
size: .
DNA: TGTGCCAGCAGTCCTCTTATCACAGATACGCAGTATTTT
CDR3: CASSPLITDTQYF

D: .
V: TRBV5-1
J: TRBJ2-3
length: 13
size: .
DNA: TGCGCCAGCAGCTTGGTAGCTACAGATACGCAGTATTTT
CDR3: CASSLVATDTQYF

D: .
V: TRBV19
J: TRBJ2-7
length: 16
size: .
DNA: TGTGCCAGTGGGAACTCGGCGGTGACTAATGCCTACGAGCAGTACTTC
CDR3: CASGNSAVTNAYEQYF

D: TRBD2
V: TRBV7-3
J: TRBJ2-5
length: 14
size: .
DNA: TGTGCCAGCAGCTATTCGGGACTAGAAGAGACCCAGTACTTC
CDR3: CASSYSGLEETQYF

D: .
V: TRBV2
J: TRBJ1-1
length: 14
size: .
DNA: TGTGCCAGCAGTGAATTACGGGGGAGCGCTGAAGCTTTCTTT
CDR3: CASSELRGSAEAFF

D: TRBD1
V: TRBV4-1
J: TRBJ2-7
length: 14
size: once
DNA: TGCGCCAGCAGCCCTTGGGACAGGGCCTACGAGCAGTACTTC
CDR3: CASSPWDRAYEQYF

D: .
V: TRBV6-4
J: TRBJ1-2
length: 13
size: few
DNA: TGTGCCAGCAGTGCCCCGGGACTGAATGGCTACACCTTC
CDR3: CASSAPGLNGYTF

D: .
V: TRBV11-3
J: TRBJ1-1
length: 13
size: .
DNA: TGTGCCAGCAGCTTGGACAGAATCACTGAAGCTTTCTTT
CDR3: CASSLDRITEAFF

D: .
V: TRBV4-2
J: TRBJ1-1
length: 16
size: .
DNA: TGTGCCAGCAGCCAAGCCCTCAGGGCAGGGAACACTGAAGCTTTCTTT
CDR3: CASSQALRAGNTEAFF

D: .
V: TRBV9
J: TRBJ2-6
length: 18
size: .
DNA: TGTGCCAGCAGCGTAGCTCTTCCAGGGGCTCTGGGGGCCAACGTCCTGACTTTC
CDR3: CASSVALPGALGANVLTF

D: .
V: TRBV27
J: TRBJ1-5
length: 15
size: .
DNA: TGTGCCAGCAGAGTCGGGATGTTTTTAAATCAGCCCCAGCATTTT
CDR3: CASRVGMFLNQPQHF

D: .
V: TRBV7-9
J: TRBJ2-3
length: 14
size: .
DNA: TGTGCCAGCAGCTCCCAGGCCGTCCCGGATACGCAGTATTTT
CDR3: CASSSQAVPDTQYF

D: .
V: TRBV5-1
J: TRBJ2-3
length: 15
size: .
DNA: TGCGCCAGCAGCTTGGTCGCCCGACAGACAGATACGCAGTATTTT
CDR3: CASSLVARQTDTQYF

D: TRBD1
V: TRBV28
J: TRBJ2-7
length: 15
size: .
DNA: TGTGCCAGCAGCAGACAGGGGGCGGGCTCCTACGAGCAGTACTTC
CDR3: CASSRQGAGSYEQYF

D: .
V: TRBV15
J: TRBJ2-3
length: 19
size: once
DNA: TGTGCCACCAGCCAACCACTACCGGGTCCTTTGACCTACACAGATACGCAGTATTTT
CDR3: CATSQPLPGPLTYTDTQYF

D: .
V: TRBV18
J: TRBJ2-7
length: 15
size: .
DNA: TGTGCCAGCTCACCAGTCGAAGACAGCTCCTACGAGCAGTACTTC
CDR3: CASSPVEDSSYEQYF

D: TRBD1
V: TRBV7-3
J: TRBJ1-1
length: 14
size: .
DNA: TGTGCCAGCAGCTTACAAGCAGGGGGCACTGAAGCTTTCTTT
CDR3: CASSLQAGGTEAFF

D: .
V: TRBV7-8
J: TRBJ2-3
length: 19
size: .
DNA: TGTGCCAGCAGCTTAGCAGCGGCGGTATGGTCGGAGAGCACAGATACGCAGTATTTT
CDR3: CASSLAAAVWSESTDTQYF